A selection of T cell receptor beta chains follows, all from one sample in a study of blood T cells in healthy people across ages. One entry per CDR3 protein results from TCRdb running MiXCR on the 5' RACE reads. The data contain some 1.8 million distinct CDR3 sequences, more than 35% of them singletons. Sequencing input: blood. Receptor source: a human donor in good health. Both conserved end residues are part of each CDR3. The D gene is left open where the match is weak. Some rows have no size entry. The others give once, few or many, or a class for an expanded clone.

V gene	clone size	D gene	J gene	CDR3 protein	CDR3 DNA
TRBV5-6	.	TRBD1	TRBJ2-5	CASSEKGAGETQYF	TGTGCCAGCAGCGAGAAGGGGGCGGGAGAGACCCAGTACTTC
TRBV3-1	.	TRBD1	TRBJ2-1	CASSPRQGSYYNEQFF	TGTGCCAGCAGCCCCCGACAGGGTAGTTACTACAATGAGCAGTTCTTC
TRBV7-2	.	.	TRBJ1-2	CASSRPRGNGYTF	TGTGCCAGCAGCCGGCCGAGGGGCAATGGCTACACCTTC
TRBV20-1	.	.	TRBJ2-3	CSARPLGAASTDTQYF	TGCAGTGCTCGGCCGCTGGGGGCTGCGTCTACAGATACGCAGTATTTT
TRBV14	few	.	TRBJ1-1	CASSRLGGRGAEAFF	TGTGCCAGCAGCCGTCTGGGGGGGCGCGGCGCTGAAGCTTTCTTT
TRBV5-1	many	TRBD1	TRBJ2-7	CASSSGTGDYEQYF	TGTGCCAGCAGCTCCGGGACAGGGGACTACGAGCAGTACTTC
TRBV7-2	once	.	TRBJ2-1	CASSLRSGENEQFF	TGTGCCAGCAGCTTGCGGTCCGGGGAGAATGAGCAGTTCTTC
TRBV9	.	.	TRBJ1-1	CASSVGVTAASVAFF	TGTGCCAGCAGCGTAGGGGTGACAGCGGCTTCTGTAGCTTTCTTT
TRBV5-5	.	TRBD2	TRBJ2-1	CASSFTGTSRYNEQFF	TGTGCCAGCAGCTTTACCGGGACTAGCAGGTACAATGAGCAGTTCTTC
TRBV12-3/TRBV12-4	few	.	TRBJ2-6	CASRPTGTGANVLTF	TGTGCCAGCAGGCCAACAGGGACTGGGGCCAACGTCCTGACTTTC
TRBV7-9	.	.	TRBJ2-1	CASSLMSWEQFF	TGTGCCAGCAGCTTGATGTCGTGGGAGCAGTTCTTC
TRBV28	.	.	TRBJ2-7	CASSPNEGYKQYF	TGTGCCAGCAGTCCAAATGAGGGTTACAAGCAGTACTTC
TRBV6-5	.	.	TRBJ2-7	CASSYSGVTTVKYEQYF	TGTGCCAGCAGTTACTCCGGGGTGACCACGGTAAAATACGAGCAGTACTTC
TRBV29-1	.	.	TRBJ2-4	CSVVHPVKNVQYF	TGCAGCGTTGTTCACCCAGTCAAAAACGTTCAGTACTTC
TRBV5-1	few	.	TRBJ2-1	CASSLVVPNEQFF	TGCGCCAGCAGCTTGGTTGTGCCGAATGAGCAGTTCTTC
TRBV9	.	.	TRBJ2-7	CTSSVATGYEQYF	TGTACCAGCAGCGTAGCTACGGGCTACGAGCAGTACTTC
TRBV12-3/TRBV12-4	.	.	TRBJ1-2	CASRTIRGGDGYTF	TGTGCCAGCAGGACCATAAGAGGAGGGGACGGCTACACCTTC
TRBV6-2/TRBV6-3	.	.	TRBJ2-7	CASSYRPGDYEQYF	TGTGCCAGCAGTTACCGGCCAGGGGATTACGAGCAGTACTTC
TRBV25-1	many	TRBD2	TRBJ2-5	CASSGAGAGQETQYF	TGTGCCAGCAGTGGGGCCGGAGCGGGACAAGAGACCCAGTACTTC
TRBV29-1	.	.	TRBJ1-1	CSVAPLDPNSGAFF	TGCAGCGTTGCACCCCTCGACCCTAACTCGGGAGCTTTCTTT
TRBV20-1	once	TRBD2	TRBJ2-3	CSAGLRGGSTDTQYF	TGCAGTGCTGGTTTGCGGGGGGGCTCCACAGATACGCAGTATTTT
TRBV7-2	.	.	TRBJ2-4	CASSLNSGGLKLLRYF	TGTGCCAGCAGCTTAAATTCAGGGGGGCTAAAGCTACTTCGGTACTTC
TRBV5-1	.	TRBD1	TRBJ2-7	CASSLGTGESFEQYF	TGCGCCAGCAGCCTGGGGACAGGGGAATCGTTCGAGCAGTACTTC
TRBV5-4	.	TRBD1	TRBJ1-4	CASSFGGTGEKLFF	TGTGCCAGCAGCTTCGGGGGGACAGGCGAAAAACTGTTTTTT
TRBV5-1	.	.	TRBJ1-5	CASSRIPTDNSNQPQHF	TGCGCCAGCAGCCGGATCCCGACAGATAATAGCAATCAGCCCCAGCATTTT
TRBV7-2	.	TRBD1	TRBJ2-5	CASSPDRVLETQYF	TGTGCCAGCAGCCCTGACAGGGTCCTAGAGACCCAGTACTTC
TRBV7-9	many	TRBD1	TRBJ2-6	CASSLSPGTGGAGANVLTF	TGTGCCAGCAGCTTGTCCCCCGGGACAGGGGGCGCTGGGGCCAACGTCCTGACTTTC
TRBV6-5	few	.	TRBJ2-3	CASSYSWAGIVADTQYF	TGTGCCAGCAGTTACTCCTGGGCGGGGATCGTCGCAGATACGCAGTATTTT